The clone carrying this T cell receptor beta chain appeared many times. The antigen is undetermined. Trimming pared 1 base from V and 5 bases from J, leaving 11 bases between. Per germline, CDR1 DFQATT and CDR2 SNEGSKA (reference sequence). The CDR3 totals 13 residues. The unsorted libraries were generated from a total of 2 million PBMCs, which had been stored in RNAlater at -80 C. The sample is drawn from a study of neurological immune-mediated disorders. Broader study findings: A possible signature was seen in one related-CDR3 cluster, into which phylogenetic grouping placed the repertoires of 18 of 34 multiple sclerosis patients. None of the CDR3 amino acid sequences in expanded clones turned up in more than one subject, which points to private repertoires in all groups.

The team produced cDNA through 5'RACE using 10-nucleotide random UMIs. TCRdb processed the 5' RACE reads anew with MiXCR; each CDR3 protein has one entry. The sample yields 55,000 to 70,000 distinct CDR3 sequences, around 3.9% seen once. What was sequenced was PBMCs. The origin of this receptor is a man aged 25 to 40 with multiple sclerosis. This chain uses TRBV20-1 with TRBJ1-1; D not resolved. The CDR3 loop is CSARVPGRTEAFF. The CDR3, as DNA: TGCAGTGCTAGAGTCCCGGGAAGAACTGAAGCTTTCTTT.